A single sample gave rise to the 15 T cell receptor beta chains below, sequenced in a study of shared clonotypes between healthy human individuals (dated by TCRdb to 2020 to 2021). Receptor libraries were prepared by the immunoSEQ multiplex PCR assay. TCRdb took over this immuneACCESS table, retaining in-frame rearrangements with V and J assigned. Such tables are incomplete; in checked studies, under half of the missing clones stem from an unresolved V gene, and the remainder is unexplained. The sample table lists hundreds of thousands of clones, 73% of them with a count of one. The top ten clones comprise around 1.7% of the sample. Sequencing was performed on memory CD4+ T cells sorted from blood. The cell subset or site label for this specimen denotes: CD45RA-negative fraction. The receptors shown here come from a woman in her thirties in good health.

This clone came up once. The sample carries other DNA sequences with the same CDR3. This chain joins TRBV5-1 and TRBJ1-1; TRBD1 matches at 8 bases. CDR1 and CDR2 (germline): SGHRS, YFSETQ. V shed 2 bases, J shed 1 base, and the junction held 4 bases outside the gene matches. The CDR3 has 15 residues. The chain's CDR3 is CASSLPTGANTEAFF. CDR3 DNA sequence: TGCGCCAGCAGCTTACCGACAGGGGCGAACACTGAAGCTTTCTTT.

J is TRBJ1-1 and V is TRBV28; TRBD1 might be the D (6 bases). The germline CDR1 and CDR2 sequences are MDHEN and SYDVKM. CDR3 length: 15 residues. V dropped 5 bases and J dropped 1 base, with 14 bases sitting between them. In DNA form, the CDR3 reads TGTGCCAGCAGTACCCCGGGGGCCGGGAACACTGAAGCTTTCTTT. Translating gives CASSTPGAGNTEAFF. The whole variable domain, remainder taken from reference TRBV28 and TRBJ1-1, is DVKVTQSSRYLVKRTGEKVFLECVQDMDHENMFWYRQDPGLGLRLIYFSYDVKMKEKGDIPEGYSVSREKKERFSLILESASTNQTSMYLCASSTPGAGNTEAFFGQGTRLTVV.

This clone was counted a single time. This sequence joins TRBV11-3 and TRBJ2-7; D remains ambiguous. The CDR3 spans 12 residues. Germline assignment: CDR1 SGHNT and CDR2 YENEEA. V shed 5 bases and J shed 3 bases, with 8 bases lying between them. The CDR3 bases are TGTGCCAGCAGCCCGGTGAACTACGAGCAGTACTTC. Translation gives CASSPVNYEQYF.

This clone appeared a single time. CDR3 amino acids: CASSPFDANYGYTF. As DNA, the CDR3 is TGTGCCAGCAGTCCGTTCGACGCAAACTATGGCTACACCTTC. The rearrangement joins TRBV6-1 to TRBJ1-2; no reliable D call. The CDR3 consists of 14 residues. Germline V gene sequence: CDR1 MNHNS, CDR2 SASEGT. The V end was cut by 5 bases, the J end by 2 bases, with 12 bases between.

CDR3 bases: TGTGCCTGGAGTGTTGGGGAACTCCAAAATTCACCCCTCCACTTT. Residues: CAWSVGELQNSPLHF. The chain is built from TRBV30 and TRBJ1-6, with D uncertain. Per the germline V gene, CDR1 is GTSNPN and CDR2 is SVGIG (reference sequence). The ends were cut back, 0 bases at V and 7 bases at J, with 13 bases in the middle. This CDR3 has 15 amino acids.

The chain carries TRBV6-1 and TRBJ1-5, with TRBD1 matching 10 bases. Germline loops: CDR1 MNHNS, CDR2 SASEGT. Germline trimming cut 10 bases from V and 2 bases from J; bases unmatched to any gene: 8. The CDR3 length is 15 residues. As DNA, the CDR3 is TGTGCCATCGGACAGGGGGATTGGGGCAATCAGCCCCAGCATTTT. Its protein product is CAIGQGDWGNQPQHF.

The chain links TRBV27 to TRBJ2-7; TRBD2 might be the D (6 bases). Between the trimmed V and J ends, which lost 2 bases and 3 bases, there was a span of 14 bases. CDR3 length equals 15 residues. Germline CDR1 reads MNHEY; CDR2 reads SMNVEV (reference sequence). CDR3 sequence (DNA): TGTGCCAGCAGTTTAGATTCCGGGAGCATCTACGAGCAGTACTTC. This translates into CASSLDSGSIYEQYF.

The chain joins TRBV6-1 to TRBJ1-4; the match to TRBD1 covers 10 bases. The V gene end was trimmed by 3 bases and the J gene end by 8 bases; junction bases not matched to a gene: 9. The germline V gene encodes CDR1 MNHNS and CDR2 SASEGT. The CDR3 is 16 residues long. Here the CDR3 DNA reads TGTGCCAGCAGTGAGTCGATTGGGACAGGGGACGAAAAACTGTTTTTT. It specifies CASSESIGTGDEKLFF.

The chain employs TRBV6-5 and TRBJ2-7, with 10 bases lining up with TRBD2. This CDR3 has 15 residues. Trimming removed 7 bases from V and 6 bases from J; junction bases left unmatched: 12. CDR1 MNHEY and CDR2 SVGAGI come from the germline V gene. CDR3 sequence reads: CASTPEGSGRAEQYF. Here the CDR3 DNA reads TGTGCCAGCACCCCCGAGGGGAGCGGGAGGGCCGAGCAGTACTTC.

The rearrangement links TRBV7-8 to TRBJ2-1; D remains ambiguous. The CDR3 consists of 15 residues. Trimming cost V 7 bases and J 0 bases, with 13 bases left between them. The V gene's germline CDR1 is SGHVS and CDR2 FQNEAQ. The CDR3 DNA follows: TGTGCCAGCATCCCAAACGTGATCTCCTACAATGAGCAGTTCTTC. This sequence encodes CASIPNVISYNEQFF.

The V and J genes are TRBV20-1 and TRBJ1-1; D might be TRBD1 (5 bases). In germline, CDR1 is DFQATT, CDR2 SNEGSKA (reference sequence). V was clipped by 7 bases and J by 3 bases, with 9 bases between them. CDR3 length: 11 residues. The DNA for the CDR3 is TGCAGTGTATTAGGGGACACTGAAGCTTTCTTT. As protein: CSVLGDTEAFF.

This clone has only a few counts. The genes are TRBV19 and TRBJ1-2; D gene uncertain. Germline CDR1 and CDR2: LNHDA and SQIVND (reference sequence). The CDR3 contains 14 residues. V lost 4 bases and J lost 4, with 13 bases in between. The CDR3 loop reads CASSTRRGPYGYTF. In DNA, the CDR3 is TGTGCCAGTAGTACCCGTCGAGGACCCTATGGCTACACCTTC.

The rearrangement uses TRBV4-1 and TRBJ2-2, with TRBD2 matching 12 bases. Germline V gene sequence: CDR1 MGHRA, CDR2 YSYEKL. The CDR3 consists of 19 residues. V was pared by 2 bases and J by 5 bases, with 12 bases of the junction left unmatched. For the CDR3, the DNA is TGCGCCAGCAGCCAACCCCCAACCCCGACTAGCGGGAGAACCGGGGAGCTGTTTTTT. Protein sequence: CASSQPPTPTSGRTGELFF.

The CDR3 DNA reads TGTGCCAGCAGTGATGTGGGACAGGGGGACACTGAAGCTTTCTTT. It codes for CASSDVGQGDTEAFF. This sequence joins TRBV6-1 and TRBJ1-1; the match to TRBD1 covers 11 bases. The germline V gene has CDR1 MNHNS and CDR2 SASEGT. The CDR3 has 15 residues. V was pared by 3 bases and J by 3 bases, with 3 bases of the junction left unmatched.

Concerning this clone itself: The sample carries other DNA sequences with the same CDR3. The V and J genes are TRBV28 and TRBJ2-3, with D unclear. Trimming took 3 bases from V and 6 from J, leaving 4 bases between them. Germline V lookup: CDR1 MDHEN, CDR2 SYDVKM. The CDR3 loop spans 11 amino acids. The CDR3 coding sequence is TGTGCCAGCAGTTTTAGGGATACGCAGTATTTT. Its protein product is CASSFRDTQYF.